The clone carrying this T cell receptor (beta chain) turned up a few times. Its antigen is undetermined. The CDR3 contains 15 residues. The trim removed 2 bases at V and 1 base at J, leaving 4 bases unmatched. The germline V gene encodes CDR1 MNHEY and CDR2 SVGEGT. The data derive from a study of T cells after yellow fever vaccination. Universal primer sites and UMIs were introduced during 5'RACE template-switching synthesis of TCR cDNA. TCRdb independently ran MiXCR on the 5' RACE reads; one entry per CDR3 protein. The data show some 170,000 distinct CDR3 sequences, 7% to 10% seen once. General observations from the study: Contamination by abundant bulk-population clonotypes could be present in FACS-sorted repertoires. Post-booster reappearance was seen for most primary-vaccination clones (roughly 96% CD4, 75% to 90% CD8).

The J gene is TRBJ1-1, the V gene TRBV6-2 or TRBV6-3; 7 bases map to TRBD1. The sequencing used CD8+ T cells sorted from PBMCs, collected 45 days after the yellow fever booster vaccination. The sequence came from a man aged 18 to 30 who received the YFV17D yellow fever vaccine. In DNA, the CDR3 is TGTGCCAGCAGTTACCCGTACAGGGGGAACACTGAAGCTTTCTTT. Amino acid sequence: CASSYPYRGNTEAFF.